A selection of T cell receptor beta chains follows, all from one sample in a study of a mutant IDH1 vaccine in newly diagnosed glioma. No antigen has been identified for these receptors. Sequenced by immunoSEQ multiplex PCR; TCRdb stores in-frame clones only, minus some. The sample comprises some 66,000 clones, approximately 81% of which are singletons, and about 4.1% rests with the top ten. The sample in question was PBMCs, obtained from a glioma patient whose treatment included an IDH1 peptide vaccine. Receptors were obtained from a man under 40 with glioma. CDR3s include the opening cysteine and the closing phenylalanine or tryptophan. D genes are given only for firm matches. The listing skips clone size in some rows; elsewhere it reads once, few, many or a size class.

j_gene: TRBJ1-1
v_gene: TRBV5-4
d_gene: .
len: 14
abundance: few
CDR3aa: CASSRLGLDTEAFF
CDR3nt: TGTGCCAGCAGCCGCCTGGGGTTGGACACTGAAGCTTTCTTT

j_gene: TRBJ2-3
v_gene: TRBV18
d_gene: .
len: 12
abundance: .
CDR3aa: CASSPTADTQYF
CDR3nt: TGTGCCAGCTCACCAACCGCGGATACGCAGTATTTT

j_gene: TRBJ2-3
v_gene: TRBV30
d_gene: TRBD2
len: 14
abundance: once
CDR3aa: CASILAGGSDTQYF
CDR3nt: TGTGCCTCTATACTAGCGGGGGGGTCAGATACGCAGTATTTT

j_gene: TRBJ2-1
v_gene: TRBV7-9
d_gene: .
len: 17
abundance: .
CDR3aa: CASSIRTGLSSYNEQFF
CDR3nt: TGTGCCAGCAGCATAAGGACCGGGCTGAGCTCCTACAATGAGCAGTTCTTC

j_gene: TRBJ2-1
v_gene: TRBV19
d_gene: .
len: 15
abundance: .
CDR3aa: CASSMGDFRVNEQFF
CDR3nt: TGTGCCAGTAGTATGGGAGATTTTAGGGTCAATGAGCAGTTCTTC

j_gene: TRBJ2-1
v_gene: TRBV19
d_gene: TRBD1
len: 19
abundance: .
CDR3aa: CASSGAVSQGDEGENEQFF
CDR3nt: TGTGCCAGTAGCGGGGCTGTAAGCCAGGGGGACGAGGGGGAGAATGAGCAGTTCTTC

j_gene: TRBJ2-2
v_gene: TRBV7-6
d_gene: .
len: 16
abundance: .
CDR3aa: CASSLGSVGNTGELFF
CDR3nt: TGTGCCAGCAGCTTAGGATCGGTAGGAAACACCGGGGAGCTGTTTTTT

j_gene: TRBJ2-2
v_gene: TRBV5-6
d_gene: TRBD1
len: 16
abundance: .
CDR3aa: CASSIDRDARTGELFF
CDR3nt: TGTGCCAGCAGCATAGACAGGGATGCGAGAACCGGGGAGCTGTTTTTT

j_gene: TRBJ2-2
v_gene: TRBV5-1
d_gene: .
len: 14
abundance: .
CDR3aa: CASSFSTREGELFF
CDR3nt: TGCGCCAGCAGCTTCTCAACAAGGGAAGGGGAGCTGTTTTTT

j_gene: TRBJ1-5
v_gene: TRBV29-1
d_gene: .
len: 13
abundance: few
CDR3aa: CSVQGLWNQPQHF
CDR3nt: TGCAGCGTTCAGGGGCTGTGGAATCAGCCCCAGCATTTT

j_gene: TRBJ1-5
v_gene: TRBV6-1
d_gene: .
len: 15
abundance: large
CDR3aa: CASSESAGGNQPQHF
CDR3nt: TGTGCCAGCAGTGAATCGGCAGGGGGCAATCAGCCCCAGCATTTT

j_gene: TRBJ2-3
v_gene: TRBV4-1
d_gene: .
len: 15
abundance: .
CDR3aa: CASSQTPGSTDTQYF
CDR3nt: TGCGCCAGCAGCCAAACCCCGGGGAGCACAGATACGCAGTATTTT

j_gene: TRBJ2-1
v_gene: TRBV10-1
d_gene: TRBD2
len: 15
abundance: .
CDR3aa: CASSETSGGYNEQFF
CDR3nt: TGCGCCAGCAGTGAGACTAGCGGGGGCTACAATGAGCAGTTCTTC

j_gene: TRBJ1-4
v_gene: TRBV12-5
d_gene: TRBD1
len: 20
abundance: .
CDR3aa: CASGLGQGMRLPATNEKLFF
CDR3nt: TGTGCTAGTGGCCTCGGACAGGGTATGAGGTTACCCGCAACTAATGAAAAACTGTTTTTT

j_gene: TRBJ2-7
v_gene: TRBV6-5
d_gene: TRBD1
len: 15
abundance: once
CDR3aa: CASSYSDRASHEQYF
CDR3nt: TGTGCCAGCAGTTACTCGGACAGGGCTTCCCACGAGCAGTACTTC

j_gene: TRBJ2-2
v_gene: TRBV2
d_gene: .
len: 14
abundance: .
CDR3aa: CAGQQGRYTGELFF
CDR3nt: TGTGCTGGGCAGCAGGGCCGTTACACCGGGGAGCTGTTTTTT

j_gene: TRBJ2-7
v_gene: TRBV2
d_gene: .
len: 18
abundance: .
CDR3aa: CASRATFTKDGDPYEQYF
CDR3nt: TGTGCCAGCAGAGCAACCTTCACAAAAGACGGTGACCCCTACGAGCAGTACTTC

j_gene: TRBJ1-3
v_gene: TRBV28
d_gene: .
len: 15
abundance: .
CDR3aa: CASSRAGTPKNTIYF
CDR3nt: TGTGCCAGCAGCCGGGCCGGGACACCCAAAAACACCATATATTTT

j_gene: TRBJ1-2
v_gene: TRBV4-1
d_gene: .
len: 18
abundance: few
CDR3aa: CASSQVIRVKGFNYGYTF
CDR3nt: TGCGCCAGCAGCCAAGTAATTCGGGTAAAGGGCTTCAACTATGGCTACACCTTC

j_gene: TRBJ2-7
v_gene: TRBV28
d_gene: TRBD2
len: 16
abundance: once
CDR3aa: CASSSGLAGTFYEQYF
CDR3nt: TGTGCCAGCAGTTCAGGACTAGCGGGGACTTTCTACGAGCAGTACTTC

j_gene: TRBJ2-3
v_gene: TRBV6-1
d_gene: TRBD1
len: 15
abundance: .
CDR3aa: CASRAGTGSTDTQYF
CDR3nt: TGTGCCAGCAGGGCTGGGACAGGGAGCACAGATACGCAGTATTTT

j_gene: TRBJ2-7
v_gene: TRBV2
d_gene: .
len: 14
abundance: .
CDR3aa: CASTPQGTTYEQYF
CDR3nt: TGTGCCAGCACCCCCCAAGGAACCACCTACGAGCAGTACTTC

j_gene: TRBJ1-1
v_gene: TRBV7-9
d_gene: .
len: 18
abundance: .
CDR3aa: CASSLIRDIFSMNTEAFF
CDR3nt: TGTGCCAGCAGCCTCATCCGGGACATCTTTTCCATGAACACTGAAGCTTTCTTT

j_gene: TRBJ1-6
v_gene: TRBV2
d_gene: .
len: 15
abundance: .
CDR3aa: CASSEGATYNSPLHF
CDR3nt: TGTGCCAGCAGTGAGGGGGCAACTTATAATTCACCCCTCCACTTT

j_gene: TRBJ1-5
v_gene: TRBV27
d_gene: .
len: 15
abundance: .
CDR3aa: CAKPIRDPANQPQHF
CDR3nt: TGTGCGAAACCGATCCGGGACCCTGCGAATCAGCCCCAGCATTTT

j_gene: TRBJ2-1
v_gene: TRBV11-2
d_gene: .
len: 16
abundance: .
CDR3aa: CASSLVIPGPRGEQFF
CDR3nt: TGTGCCAGCAGCTTAGTCATCCCGGGACCGCGGGGTGAGCAGTTCTTC

j_gene: TRBJ2-7
v_gene: TRBV6-1
d_gene: .
len: 15
abundance: few
CDR3aa: CASFPPSRVSYEQYF
CDR3nt: TGTGCCAGCTTCCCCCCCTCCCGGGTCTCCTACGAGCAGTACTTC

j_gene: TRBJ1-4
v_gene: TRBV6-6
d_gene: .
len: 14
abundance: .
CDR3aa: CASSRSDSPRKLFF
CDR3nt: TGTGCCAGCAGCCGCTCGGACAGCCCCAGAAAACTGTTTTTT

j_gene: TRBJ2-3
v_gene: TRBV2
d_gene: .
len: 18
abundance: .
CDR3aa: CASSEASGWENSTDTQYF
CDR3nt: TGTGCCAGCAGTGAAGCGAGTGGGTGGGAAAATAGCACAGATACGCAGTATTTT

j_gene: TRBJ2-2
v_gene: TRBV19
d_gene: TRBD1
len: 14
abundance: .
CDR3aa: CASIARGYTGELFF
CDR3nt: TGTGCCAGTATAGCCAGGGGGTACACCGGGGAGCTGTTTTTT

j_gene: TRBJ2-7
v_gene: TRBV2
d_gene: TRBD1
len: 15
abundance: .
CDR3aa: CASNPFGTGLDEQYF
CDR3nt: TGTGCCAGCAATCCTTTCGGGACAGGGCTCGACGAGCAGTACTTC

j_gene: TRBJ2-2
v_gene: TRBV27
d_gene: TRBD1
len: 13
abundance: .
CDR3aa: CASSYRGSGELFF
CDR3nt: TGTGCCAGCAGTTACAGGGGATCGGGGGAGCTGTTTTTT

j_gene: TRBJ2-1
v_gene: TRBV11-2
d_gene: TRBD1
len: 19
abundance: .
CDR3aa: CASSRSGTGGRGSYNEQFF
CDR3nt: TGTGCCAGCAGCCGATCCGGGACAGGGGGCCGGGGTTCCTACAATGAGCAGTTCTTC

j_gene: TRBJ1-2
v_gene: TRBV27
d_gene: .
len: 13
abundance: .
CDR3aa: CASSLYRDDGYTF
CDR3nt: TGTGCCAGCAGTTTATACCGGGACGACGGCTACACCTTC

j_gene: TRBJ2-1
v_gene: TRBV11-2
d_gene: TRBD1
len: 16
abundance: .
CDR3aa: CASSLNGQGAYNEQFF
CDR3nt: TGTGCCAGCAGCTTAAATGGGCAGGGGGCCTACAATGAGCAGTTCTTC

j_gene: TRBJ1-5
v_gene: TRBV30
d_gene: .
len: 15
abundance: .
CDR3aa: CAWSVGHTSNQPQHF
CDR3nt: TGTGCCTGGAGTGTCGGACATACTAGCAATCAGCCCCAGCATTTT

j_gene: TRBJ2-7
v_gene: TRBV5-1
d_gene: TRBD1
len: 14
abundance: .
CDR3aa: CASSYQTGGDEQYF
CDR3nt: TGCGCCAGCAGCTACCAGACAGGGGGGGACGAGCAGTACTTC

j_gene: TRBJ2-7
v_gene: TRBV16
d_gene: TRBD1
len: 15
abundance: .
CDR3aa: CASSPHRDSSYEQYF
CDR3nt: TGTGCCAGCAGCCCTCACCGGGACAGCTCCTACGAGCAGTACTTC

j_gene: TRBJ2-7
v_gene: TRBV4-1
d_gene: TRBD2
len: 17
abundance: once
CDR3aa: CASSQGPTGGGTYEQYF
CDR3nt: TGCGCCAGCAGCCAAGGTCCGACTGGCGGGGGAACCTACGAGCAGTACTTC

j_gene: TRBJ2-7
v_gene: TRBV6-1
d_gene: .
len: 15
abundance: .
CDR3aa: CASSEAMAAYYEQYF
CDR3nt: TGTGCCAGCAGTGAAGCGATGGCAGCCTACTACGAGCAGTACTTC

j_gene: TRBJ2-7
v_gene: TRBV2
d_gene: .
len: 14
abundance: .
CDR3aa: CASRDRRRGDEQYF
CDR3nt: TGTGCCAGCCGAGACAGGCGGCGGGGCGACGAGCAGTACTTC

j_gene: TRBJ1-3
v_gene: TRBV9
d_gene: TRBD1
len: 18
abundance: .
CDR3aa: CASSVSAGQGFLDGTIYF
CDR3nt: TGTGCCAGCAGCGTTTCTGCGGGACAGGGGTTTCTGGATGGCACCATATATTTT

j_gene: TRBJ1-1
v_gene: TRBV5-1
d_gene: .
len: 14
abundance: once
CDR3aa: CASSLRPGYTEAFF
CDR3nt: TGCGCCAGCAGCTTACGTCCGGGATACACTGAAGCTTTCTTT

j_gene: TRBJ1-3
v_gene: TRBV5-6
d_gene: .
len: 14
abundance: .
CDR3aa: CASSLNTGSNTIYF
CDR3nt: TGTGCCAGCAGCTTGAACACAGGGAGCAACACCATATATTTT

j_gene: TRBJ2-5
v_gene: TRBV4-1
d_gene: .
len: 15
abundance: .
CDR3aa: CASSRLGTSQETQYF
CDR3nt: TGCGCCAGCAGCCGTTTAGGGACTTCTCAAGAGACCCAGTACTTC

j_gene: TRBJ1-5
v_gene: TRBV5-8
d_gene: .
len: 18
abundance: .
CDR3aa: CASSPEGWGRRGNQPQHF
CDR3nt: TGTGCCAGCAGCCCTGAGGGATGGGGGCGAAGGGGCAATCAGCCCCAGCATTTT

j_gene: TRBJ2-1
v_gene: TRBV5-1
d_gene: .
len: 15
abundance: .
CDR3aa: CASRLNRDPLYEQFF
CDR3nt: TGCGCCAGCAGGTTAAACCGGGACCCGCTCTATGAGCAGTTCTTC

j_gene: TRBJ1-1
v_gene: TRBV7-9
d_gene: .
len: 12
abundance: .
CDR3aa: CASSLEGGEAFF
CDR3nt: TGTGCCAGCAGCTTAGAGGGAGGGGAAGCTTTCTTT

j_gene: TRBJ1-2
v_gene: TRBV2
d_gene: TRBD1
len: 13
abundance: few
CDR3aa: CASSEDRGLGYTF
CDR3nt: TGTGCCAGCAGTGAAGACAGGGGGCTTGGCTACACCTTC

j_gene: TRBJ1-2
v_gene: TRBV28
d_gene: .
len: 13
abundance: .
CDR3aa: CASSSGLDYGYTF
CDR3nt: TGTGCCAGCAGTTCAGGGCTTGACTATGGCTACACCTTC